The clone carrying this T cell receptor (beta chain) turned up a few times. The antigen is undetermined. A process of 5'RACE template switching, which added a universal primer site and UMIs, was used to make TCR cDNA. TCRdb used MiXCR to reprocess the 5' RACE reads, holding one entry per CDR3 protein. The table shows about 320,000 distinct CDR3 sequences, with roughly 10% occurring only once. These data originate in a study of T cells after yellow fever vaccination. General study results and limits: Post-booster repertoires contained most primary-vaccination clones again (96% CD4, about 90% CD8). The secondary response was weaker but peaked faster, day 5 versus 15. Highly abundant clonotypes carried over from the bulk population could end up in FACS-sorted repertoires as contaminants.

The length of the CDR3 is 14 residues. Trimming cost V 3 bases and J 2 bases; bases outside gene matches: 6. Germline loops: CDR1 DFQATT, CDR2 SNEGSKA (reference sequence). The material was CD4+ T cells sorted from PBMCs, obtained 45 days after the yellow fever booster vaccination. The source of this sequence is a man between 18 and 35 years old who received the YFV17D yellow fever vaccine. The chain employs TRBV20-1 and TRBJ1-1, with 7 bases lining up with TRBD1. CDR3 sequence: CSARPGGINTEAFF. For the CDR3, the DNA is TGCAGTGCTAGGCCAGGGGGGATCAACACTGAAGCTTTCTTT.